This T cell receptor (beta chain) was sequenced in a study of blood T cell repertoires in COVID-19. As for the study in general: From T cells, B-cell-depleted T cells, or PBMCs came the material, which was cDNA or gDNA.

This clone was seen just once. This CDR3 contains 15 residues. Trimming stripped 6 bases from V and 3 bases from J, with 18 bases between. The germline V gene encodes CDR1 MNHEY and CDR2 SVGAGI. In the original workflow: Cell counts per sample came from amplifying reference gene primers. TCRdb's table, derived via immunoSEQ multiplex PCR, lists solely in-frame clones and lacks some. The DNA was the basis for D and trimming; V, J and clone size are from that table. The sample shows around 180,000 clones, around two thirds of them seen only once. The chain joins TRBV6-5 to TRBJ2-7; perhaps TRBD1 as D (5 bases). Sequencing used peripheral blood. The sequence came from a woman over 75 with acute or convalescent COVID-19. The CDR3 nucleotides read TGTGCCAGCAGCCCGACAGTCTTGGCAGGCTACGAGCAGTACTTC. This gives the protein CASSPTVLAGYEQYF.